The entry below describes one TCR beta chain. Its target is unknown. This sample was included in a study of OX40 agonist ivuxolimab in advanced cancers. Study-wide background: From about 23 to 85 years was the age range, with a mean of about 56 years, and about 83% were male. General study findings and limits: At 0.1 to 3.0 mg/kg and by week 6, clonal expansion occurred in CD4+ and CD8+ blood T cells.

Method: immunoSEQ multiplex PCR; TCRdb's copy keeps in-frame clones and lacks some. The sample contains around 51,000 clones, more than 75% of which appear only once. V lost 0 bases, J lost 7 bases, and 5 bases stayed unmatched. Germline V lookup: CDR1 MNHEY, CDR2 SVGAGI. The CDR3 is made up of 15 amino acids. The chain is built from TRBV6-5 and TRBJ1-5; 8 nucleotides match TRBD1. The input for sequencing was CD4+ or CD8+ T cells sorted from blood, taken in a trial of the OX40 agonist ivuxolimab. The TCR comes from an adult with an advanced solid tumor such as melanoma, head and neck, liver or kidney cancer. The CDR3 region is CASSYSQGAIQPQHF. CDR3 bases: TGTGCCAGCAGTTACTCGCAGGGGGCCATCCAGCCCCAGCATTTT.